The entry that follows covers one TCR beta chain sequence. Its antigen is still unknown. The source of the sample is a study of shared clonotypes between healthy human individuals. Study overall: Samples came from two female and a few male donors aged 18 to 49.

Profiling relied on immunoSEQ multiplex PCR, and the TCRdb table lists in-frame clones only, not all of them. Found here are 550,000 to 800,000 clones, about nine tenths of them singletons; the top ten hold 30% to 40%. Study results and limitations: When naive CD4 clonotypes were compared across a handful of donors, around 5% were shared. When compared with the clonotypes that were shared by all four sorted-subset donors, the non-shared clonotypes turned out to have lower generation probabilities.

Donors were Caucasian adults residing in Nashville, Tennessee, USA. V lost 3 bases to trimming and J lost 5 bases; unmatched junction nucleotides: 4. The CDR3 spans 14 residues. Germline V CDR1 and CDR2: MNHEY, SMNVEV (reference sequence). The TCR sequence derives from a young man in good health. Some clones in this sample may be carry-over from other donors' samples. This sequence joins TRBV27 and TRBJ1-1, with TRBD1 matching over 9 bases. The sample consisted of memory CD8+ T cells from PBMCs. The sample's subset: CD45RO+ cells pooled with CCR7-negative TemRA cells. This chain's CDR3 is CASSFTGGRTEAFF. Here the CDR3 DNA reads TGTGCCAGCAGTTTCACAGGGGGCCGGACTGAAGCTTTCTTT.